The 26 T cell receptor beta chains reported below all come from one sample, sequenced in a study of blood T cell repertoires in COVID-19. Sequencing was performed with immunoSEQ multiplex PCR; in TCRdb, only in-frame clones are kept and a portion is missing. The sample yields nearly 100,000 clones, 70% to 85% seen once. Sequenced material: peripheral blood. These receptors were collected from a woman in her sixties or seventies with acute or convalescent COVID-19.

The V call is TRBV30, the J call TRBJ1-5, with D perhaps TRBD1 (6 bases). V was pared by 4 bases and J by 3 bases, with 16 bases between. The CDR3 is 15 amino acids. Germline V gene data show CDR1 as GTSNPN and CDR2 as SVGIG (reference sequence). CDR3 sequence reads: CAWKGSGATNQPQHF. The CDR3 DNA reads TGTGCCTGGAAGGGTTCAGGGGCGACCAATCAGCCCCAGCATTTT. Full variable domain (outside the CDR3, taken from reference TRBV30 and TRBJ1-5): SQTIHQWPATLVQPVGSPLSLECTVEGTSNPNLYWYRQAAGRGLQLLFYSVGIGQISSEVPQNLSASRPQDRQFILSSKKLLLSDSGFYLCAWKGSGATNQPQHFGDGTRLSIL.

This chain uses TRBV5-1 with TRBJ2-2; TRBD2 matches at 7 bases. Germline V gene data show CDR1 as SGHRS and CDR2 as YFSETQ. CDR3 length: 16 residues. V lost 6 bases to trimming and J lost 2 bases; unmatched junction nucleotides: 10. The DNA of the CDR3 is TGCGCCAGCATTGGGGCTAGCGGAGCCAACACCGGGGAGCTGTTTTTT. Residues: CASIGASGANTGELFF.

The CDR3 coding sequence is TGTGCCAGCAGCCGACAGGGGTCCTATAATTCACCCCTCCACTTT. The encoded protein is CASSRQGSYNSPLHF. The chain is built from TRBV6-5 and TRBJ1-6, with 8 bases fitting TRBD1. The CDR3 is 15 amino acids. V gave up 6 bases and J gave up 1 base; unmatched junction bases: 2. Germline-derived CDR1 and CDR2 are MNHEY and SVGAGI.

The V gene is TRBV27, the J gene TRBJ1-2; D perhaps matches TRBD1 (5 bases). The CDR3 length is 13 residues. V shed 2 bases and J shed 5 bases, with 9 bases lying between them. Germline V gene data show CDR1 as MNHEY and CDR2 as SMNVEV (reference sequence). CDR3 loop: CASSLSRGYGYTF. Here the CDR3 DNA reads TGTGCCAGCAGTTTAAGCCGGGGGTATGGCTACACCTTC.

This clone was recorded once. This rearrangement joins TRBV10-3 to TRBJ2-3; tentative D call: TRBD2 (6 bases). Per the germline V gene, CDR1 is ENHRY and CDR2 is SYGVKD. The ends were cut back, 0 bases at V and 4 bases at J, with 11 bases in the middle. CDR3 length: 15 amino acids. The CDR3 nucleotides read TGTGCCATCAGTGAGTCAGTGAAGCGGGCAGATACGCAGTATTTT. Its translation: CAISESVKRADTQYF.

This CDR3 is CSVGQVEETQYF. The CDR3 DNA follows: TGCAGCGTTGGCCAGGTGGAAGAGACCCAGTACTTC. The gene calls are TRBV29-1 and TRBJ2-5; D not certain. V was pared by 4 bases and J by 3 bases, with 9 bases between. The CDR3 is 12 residues long. From germline, CDR1 is SQVTM and CDR2 ANQGSEA.

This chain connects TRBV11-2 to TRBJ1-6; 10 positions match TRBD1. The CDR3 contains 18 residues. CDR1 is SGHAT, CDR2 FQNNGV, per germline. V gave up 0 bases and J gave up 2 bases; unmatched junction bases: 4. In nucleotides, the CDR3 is TGTGCCAGCAGCTTAGATGCGGGACAGGGGACCTATAATTCACCCCTCCACTTT. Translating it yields CASSLDAGQGTYNSPLHF.

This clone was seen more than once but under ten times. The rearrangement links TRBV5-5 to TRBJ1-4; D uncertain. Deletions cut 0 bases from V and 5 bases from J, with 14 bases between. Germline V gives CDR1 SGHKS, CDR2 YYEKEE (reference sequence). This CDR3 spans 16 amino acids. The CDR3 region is CASSLAPAGENEKLFF. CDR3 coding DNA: TGTGCCAGCAGCTTGGCCCCGGCGGGAGAAAATGAAAAACTGTTTTTT.

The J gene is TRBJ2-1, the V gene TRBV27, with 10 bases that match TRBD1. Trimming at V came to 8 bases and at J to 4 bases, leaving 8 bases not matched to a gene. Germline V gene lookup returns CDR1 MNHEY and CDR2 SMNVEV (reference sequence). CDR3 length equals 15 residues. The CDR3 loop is CASHLRTGGYNEQFF. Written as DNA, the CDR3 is TGTGCCAGCCATTTGCGGACAGGGGGTTACAATGAGCAGTTCTTC.

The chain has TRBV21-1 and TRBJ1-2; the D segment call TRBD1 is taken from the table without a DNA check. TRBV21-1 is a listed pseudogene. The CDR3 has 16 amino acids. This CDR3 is CASSKVHEGQDYGYTF. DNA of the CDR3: TGTGCCAGCAGCAAAGTTCATGAAGGACAGGACTATGGCTACACCTTC.

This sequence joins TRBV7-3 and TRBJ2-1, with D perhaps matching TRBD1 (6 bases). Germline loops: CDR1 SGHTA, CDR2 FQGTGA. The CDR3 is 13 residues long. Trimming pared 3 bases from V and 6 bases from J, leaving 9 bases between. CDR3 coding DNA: TGTGCCAGCAGCTTCAAACAGGGCAATGAGCAGTTCTTC. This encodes CASSFKQGNEQFF.

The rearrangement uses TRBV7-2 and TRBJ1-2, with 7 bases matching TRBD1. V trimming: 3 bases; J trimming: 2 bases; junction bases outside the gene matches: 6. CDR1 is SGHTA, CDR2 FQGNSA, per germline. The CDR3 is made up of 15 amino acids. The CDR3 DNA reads TGTGCCAGCAGCTTCTCTTGGACAGGAAACTATGGCTACACCTTC. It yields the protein CASSFSWTGNYGYTF.

CDR3 amino acids: CASRTATVNTEAFF. CDR3 sequence (DNA): TGTGCCAGCAGGACAGCGACTGTGAACACTGAAGCTTTCTTT. The rearrangement links TRBV2 to TRBJ1-1; possibly TRBD1 for D (5 bases). Germline lookup yields CDR1 SNHLY and CDR2 FYNNEI. Trimming left V 6 bases short and J 0 bases short, with 11 bases between. CDR3 size: 14 residues. Looking up the rest from reference TRBV2 and TRBJ1-1 gives the full variable domain: EPEVTQTPSHQVTQMGQEVILRCVPISNHLYFYWYRQILGQKVEFLVSFYNNEISEKSEIFDDQFSVERPDGSNFTLKIRSTKLEDSAMYFCASRTATVNTEAFFGQGTRLTVV.

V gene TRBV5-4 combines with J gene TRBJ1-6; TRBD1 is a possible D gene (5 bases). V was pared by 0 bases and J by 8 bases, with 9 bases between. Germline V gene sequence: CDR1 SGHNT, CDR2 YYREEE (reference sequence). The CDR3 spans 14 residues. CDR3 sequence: CASSLGGADSPLHF. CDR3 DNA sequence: TGTGCCAGCAGCTTGGGGGGCGCGGATTCACCCCTCCACTTT.

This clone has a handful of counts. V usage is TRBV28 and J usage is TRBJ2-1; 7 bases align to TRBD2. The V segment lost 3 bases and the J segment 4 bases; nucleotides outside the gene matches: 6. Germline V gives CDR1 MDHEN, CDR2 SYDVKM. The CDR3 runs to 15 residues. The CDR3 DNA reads TGTGCCAGCAGTTTCGGGGGGTTCCCATACAATGAGCAGTTCTTC. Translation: CASSFGGFPYNEQFF.

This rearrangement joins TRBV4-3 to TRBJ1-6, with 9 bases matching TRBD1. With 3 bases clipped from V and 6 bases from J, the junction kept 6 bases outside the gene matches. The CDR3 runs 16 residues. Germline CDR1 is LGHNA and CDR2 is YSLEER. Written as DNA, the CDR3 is TGCGCCAGCAGCCAGCGCCTGGACAGGGGTAATTCACCCCTCCACTTT. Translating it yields CASSQRLDRGNSPLHF.

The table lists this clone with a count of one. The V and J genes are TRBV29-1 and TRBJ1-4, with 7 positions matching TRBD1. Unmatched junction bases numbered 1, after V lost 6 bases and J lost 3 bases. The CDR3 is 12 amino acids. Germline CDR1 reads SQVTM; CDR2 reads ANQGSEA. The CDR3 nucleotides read TGCAGCGTCGGGACAGCTAATGAAAAACTGTTTTTT. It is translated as CSVGTANEKLFF. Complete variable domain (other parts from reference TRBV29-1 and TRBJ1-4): SAVISQKPSRDICQRGTSLTIQCQVDSQVTMMFWYRQQPGQSLTLIATANQGSEATYESGFVIDKFPISRPNLTFSTLTVSNMSPEDSSIYLCSVGTANEKLFFGSGTQLSVL.

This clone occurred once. In DNA, the CDR3 is TGTGCCACCAGCAGAGATTCGACAGGGAGTTCACCCCTCCACTTT. This sequence encodes CATSRDSTGSSPLHF. V is TRBV15 and J is TRBJ1-6; 7 bases map to TRBD1. Unmatched junction bases numbered 5, after V lost 0 bases and J lost 9 bases. This CDR3 comprises 15 residues. Looked up from germline, CDR1 is LNHNV and CDR2 is YYDKDF (reference sequence). Full variable domain (rest looked up from reference TRBV15 and TRBJ1-6): DAMVIQNPRYQVTQFGKPVTLSCSQTLNHNVMYWYQQKSSQAPKLLFHYYDKDFNNEADTPDNFQSRRPNTSFCFLDIRSPGLGDTAMYLCATSRDSTGSSPLHFGNGTRLTVT.

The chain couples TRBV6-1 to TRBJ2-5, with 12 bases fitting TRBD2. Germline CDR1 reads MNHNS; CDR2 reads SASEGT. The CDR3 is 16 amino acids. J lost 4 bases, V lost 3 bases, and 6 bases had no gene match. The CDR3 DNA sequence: TGTGCCAGCAGTGATCGGCTAGCGGGGGGGCCAGAGACCCAGTACTTC. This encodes CASSDRLAGGPETQYF.

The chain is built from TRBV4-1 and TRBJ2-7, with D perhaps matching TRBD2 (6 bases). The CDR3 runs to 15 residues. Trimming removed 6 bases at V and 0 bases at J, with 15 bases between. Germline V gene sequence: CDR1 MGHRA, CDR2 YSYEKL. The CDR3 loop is CASSPGTGVSYEQYF. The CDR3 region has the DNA TGCGCCAGCAGTCCCGGTACGGGGGTCTCCTACGAGCAGTACTTC.

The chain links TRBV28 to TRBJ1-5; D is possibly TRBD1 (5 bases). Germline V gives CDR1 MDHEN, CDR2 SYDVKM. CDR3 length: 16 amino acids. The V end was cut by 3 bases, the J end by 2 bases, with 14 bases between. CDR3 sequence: CASSFGTTGGNQPQHF. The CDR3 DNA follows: TGTGCCAGCAGTTTCGGGACGACGGGAGGCAATCAGCCCCAGCATTTT. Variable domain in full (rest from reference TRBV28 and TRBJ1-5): DVKVTQSSRYLVKRTGEKVFLECVQDMDHENMFWYRQDPGLGLRLIYFSYDVKMKEKGDIPEGYSVSREKKERFSLILESASTNQTSMYLCASSFGTTGGNQPQHFGDGTRLSIL.

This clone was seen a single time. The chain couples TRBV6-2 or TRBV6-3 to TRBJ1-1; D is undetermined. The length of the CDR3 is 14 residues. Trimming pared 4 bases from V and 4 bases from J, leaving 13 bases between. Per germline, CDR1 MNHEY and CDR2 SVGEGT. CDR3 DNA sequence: TGTGCCAGCAGTTTAATGGGGAGGGTCACTGAAGCTTTCTTT. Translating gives CASSLMGRVTEAFF.

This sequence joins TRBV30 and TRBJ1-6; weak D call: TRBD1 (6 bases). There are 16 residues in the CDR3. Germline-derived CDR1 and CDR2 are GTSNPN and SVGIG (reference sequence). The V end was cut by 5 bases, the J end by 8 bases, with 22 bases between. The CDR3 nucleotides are TGTGCCTGGGGTCAGGGACCGGGACAAGACCATTCACCCCTCCACTTT. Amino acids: CAWGQGPGQDHSPLHF.

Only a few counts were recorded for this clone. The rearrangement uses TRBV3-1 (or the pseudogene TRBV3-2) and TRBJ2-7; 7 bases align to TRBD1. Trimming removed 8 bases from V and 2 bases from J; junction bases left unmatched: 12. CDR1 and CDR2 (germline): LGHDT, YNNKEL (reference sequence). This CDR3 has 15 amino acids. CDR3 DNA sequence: TGTGCCAGCCAAACCGGGACAGACGGGCCCTACGAGCAGTACTTC. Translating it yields CASQTGTDGPYEQYF.

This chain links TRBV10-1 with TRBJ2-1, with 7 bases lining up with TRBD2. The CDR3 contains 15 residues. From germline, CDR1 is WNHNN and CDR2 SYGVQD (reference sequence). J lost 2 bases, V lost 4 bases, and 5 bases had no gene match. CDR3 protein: CASSVGGGTYNEQFF. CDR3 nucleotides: TGCGCCAGCAGTGTTGGGGGGGGAACCTACAATGAGCAGTTCTTC.

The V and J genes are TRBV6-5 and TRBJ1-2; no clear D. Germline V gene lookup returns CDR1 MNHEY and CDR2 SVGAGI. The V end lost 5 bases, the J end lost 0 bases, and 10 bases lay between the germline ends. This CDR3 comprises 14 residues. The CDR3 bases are TGTGCCAGCAGTCTCGCCGGGGCTAACTATGGCTACACCTTC. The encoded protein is CASSLAGANYGYTF.